This T cell receptor (beta chain) was obtained from a study of T cell responses to AZD1222 COVID-19 vaccine. General study findings and limits: Donors were chiefly white British, with a greater number of females, and clonal diversity was perhaps underestimated.

Turning to this clone: Its matching antigen is unknown.

Clones were read by immunoSEQ multiplex PCR, and TCRdb kept only the in-frame ones, dropping some. The sample includes over 150,000 clones, 88% of them seen just once. This sample comprised peripheral blood, obtained on day 0 of AZD1222 vaccination. The receptor was derived from an adult in good health.

Written as DNA, the CDR3 is TGTGCCACCAGTTTAGGATCCGCAAGCGGCTACACCTTC. It is translated as CATSLGSASGYTF. The chain couples TRBV24-1 to TRBJ1-2, with D hard to call. V lost 6 bases and J lost 8, with 15 bases in between. The CDR3 runs 13 residues. Germline loops: CDR1 KGHDR, CDR2 SFDVKD.